The present T cell receptor beta chain was sequenced within a study of blood T cell repertoires in COVID-19. Source study methods: Reference gene primer amplification gave nucleated cell count estimates. Measured with immunoSEQ multiplex PCR; TCRdb has only the in-frame clones, and not every one. Clone size and V and J calls were adopted from that table, with D and trimming inferred from the DNA. The sample yields 80,000 to 100,000 clones, roughly 90% seen once. It was during active infection that Seattle patients were enrolled and then longitudinally followed. CDR3 length equals 16 residues. V was pared by 0 bases and J by 3 bases, with 11 bases between. The germline V gene has CDR1 LNHDA and CDR2 SQIVND (reference sequence).

The sequence was obtained from a human donor with COVID-19, enrolled during active disease. The donor label of this sample is uncertain. The V call is TRBV19, the J call TRBJ2-2, with a tentative D call TRBD1 (5 bases). The sequenced material came from peripheral blood. The CDR3 DNA reads TGTGCCAGTAGTATAGATGCAGGGTTATACACCGGGGAGCTGTTTTTT. Its translation: CASSIDAGLYTGELFF.